The 22 T cell receptor beta chains below all came from one sample that was sequenced in a study of T cell repertoires in cytomegalovirus infection. Their antigen targets remain unknown. One entry per CDR3 protein results from TCRdb running MiXCR on the reads. Altogether hundreds of thousands of distinct CDR3 sequences are present, around 35% being singletons, with the ten largest covering about 18%. Sequencing was performed on cultured PBMCs, taken from culture after CMV antigen stimulation. The receptors come from a human donor in good health (CMV status not recorded). Some clones in this sample may be carry-over from other donors' samples.

This clonotype was counted between two and nine times. V and J are TRBV15 and TRBJ1-2; D is unclear. The germline V gene encodes CDR1 LNHNV and CDR2 YYDKDF (reference sequence). V shed 5 bases and J shed 1 base, with 14 bases lying between them. The CDR3 runs 15 residues. As DNA, the CDR3 is TGTGCCACCAGCGCGGGGAGGGAAAATAACTATGGCTACACCTTC. Protein sequence: CATSAGRENNYGYTF.

This clonotype was counted between two and nine times. The V gene is TRBV6-1, the J gene TRBJ1-5, with 10 bases aligning to TRBD1. There are 12 residues in the CDR3. V gave up 6 bases and J gave up 13 bases; unmatched junction bases: 6. Germline lookup yields CDR1 MNHNS and CDR2 SASEGT. CDR3 DNA: TGTGCCAGCAGGGACAGGGGGGTCGCGCAGCATTTT. Translating it yields CASRDRGVAQHF.

The sample holds many counts of this clonotype. The rearrangement joins TRBV7-9 to TRBJ2-5; 8 bases are shared with TRBD2. In germline, CDR1 is SEHNR, CDR2 FQNEAQ (reference sequence). The CDR3 loop spans 15 amino acids. The J segment lost 5 bases and the V segment lost 2 bases, leaving 7 bases of the junction unmatched. The CDR3 loop is CASSLSGGPGETQYF. CDR3 sequence (DNA): TGTGCCAGCAGCTTAAGCGGGGGCCCCGGGGAGACCCAGTACTTC.

The V and J genes are TRBV6-5 and TRBJ2-5, with 8 positions matching TRBD2. CDR1 is MNHEY, CDR2 SVGAGI, per germline. The CDR3 totals 15 residues. V lost 2 bases and J lost 5; bases outside the gene matches: 7. CDR3 nucleotides: TGTGCCAGCAGTTACCAACCGGGAGGGTACGAGACCCAGTACTTC. Translating gives CASSYQPGGYETQYF.

With respect to this clonotype: A read error may explain this, as a much larger clone is one base away. The chain carries TRBV7-2 and TRBJ2-5; 11 bases are shared with TRBD2. This CDR3 has 19 residues. Germline CDR1 SGHTA, CDR2 FQGNSA. The CDR3 nucleotides read TGTGTCAGCAGCTTAGTAACGGCTAGCGGGAGGCTCGGAAAAGAGACCCAGTACTTC. This translates into CVSSLVTASGRLGKETQYF.

The count of this clonotype is one. V is TRBV5-4 and J is TRBJ2-1; TRBD1 matches 9 bases. V was pared by 4 bases and J by 7 bases, with 6 bases of the junction left unmatched. The V gene's germline CDR1 is SGHNT and CDR2 YYREEE (reference sequence). This CDR3 is 14 amino acids long. The CDR3 is CASSLGTGWNEQFF. DNA of the CDR3: TGTGCCAGCAGCCTTGGGACAGGGTGGAATGAGCAGTTCTTC.

J is TRBJ2-6 and V is TRBV7-2, with TRBD2 identical over 11 bases. Per the germline V gene, CDR1 is SGHTA and CDR2 is FQGNSA. After removal of 4 bases from V and 0 bases from J, the junction contained 2 bases not matched to a gene. This CDR3 region has 17 residues. In DNA, the CDR3 is TGTGCCAGCAGCTCTAGCGGGGGGAACTCTGGGGCCAACGTCCTGACTTTC. Translated, it gives CASSSSGGNSGANVLTF.

This clonotype was recorded many times. The chain employs TRBV7-2 and TRBJ2-7; TRBD2 might be the D (6 bases). The CDR3 has 15 residues. Germline assignment: CDR1 SGHTA and CDR2 FQGNSA. The V and J ends lost 5 bases and 1 base respectively, with 15 bases between them. The CDR3 DNA is TGTGCCAGCAGCCCCCGGTGGGCGGGGTCCTACGAGCAGTACTTC. Its translation: CASSPRWAGSYEQYF.

This clonotype was seen only a few times. The rearrangement joins TRBV3-1 to TRBJ2-1, with D uncertain. Trimming removed 4 bases from V and 3 bases from J, with 10 bases in between. CDR3 length: 14 amino acids. Germline V gene data show CDR1 as LGHDT and CDR2 as YNNKEL (reference sequence). This chain's CDR3 is CASSLTSHYNEQFF. CDR3 DNA sequence: TGTGCCAGCAGCCTGACTTCCCACTACAATGAGCAGTTCTTC.

This sequence joins TRBV24-1 and TRBJ1-2; no clear D gene. CDR1 KGHDR and CDR2 SFDVKD come from the germline V gene. This CDR3 contains 17 residues. V was pared by 5 bases and J by 0 bases, with 18 bases between. The CDR3 DNA reads TGTGCCACCAGTGGGAACCGACGGGTCGCGGCTAACTATGGCTACACCTTC. Encoded protein: CATSGNRRVAANYGYTF.

V gene TRBV2 combines with J gene TRBJ1-1; D is ambiguous. V was pared by 10 bases and J by 4 bases, with 13 bases between. CDR1 is SNHLY and CDR2 is FYNNEI in the germline V gene. The CDR3 is 12 amino acids. In DNA, the CDR3 is TGTGCCACCCGGCGGGAGGGCACTGAAGCTTTCTTT. Encoded protein: CATRREGTEAFF. Together with reference TRBV2 and TRBJ1-1, the CDR3 gives the full variable domain: EPEVTQTPSHQVTQMGQEVILRCVPISNHLYFYWYRQILGQKVEFLVSFYNNEISEKSEIFDDQFSVERPDGSNFTLKIRSTKLEDSAMYFCATRREGTEAFFGQGTRLTVV.

The chain links TRBV7-9 to TRBJ2-6, with D unclear. CDR1 is SEHNR and CDR2 is FQNEAQ in the germline V gene (reference sequence). Trimming stripped 3 bases from V and 2 bases from J, with 8 bases between. CDR3 length: 15 residues. CDR3 region: CASSFARTGANVLTF. DNA of the CDR3: TGTGCCAGCAGCTTTGCAAGGACTGGGGCCAACGTCCTGACTTTC.

A few counts support this clonotype. The chain recombines TRBV11-2 with TRBJ2-1; D may be TRBD1 (6 bases). Germline V lookup: CDR1 SGHAT, CDR2 FQNNGV. The V end lost 4 bases, the J end lost 5 bases, and 12 bases lay between the germline ends. The CDR3 is 14 amino acids. The CDR3: CASSSVRGHNEQFF. The CDR3 DNA is TGTGCCAGCAGCTCGGTCAGGGGTCACAATGAGCAGTTCTTC.

This chain uses TRBV6-6 with TRBJ1-6; D is undetermined. Germline V gene lookup returns CDR1 MNHNY and CDR2 SVGAGI (reference sequence). CDR3 size: 15 residues. V dropped 0 bases and J dropped 7 bases, with 10 bases sitting between them. The CDR3, as DNA: TGTGCCAGCAGTTACTCAAAGGACTCAAATTCACCCCTCCACTTT. It specifies CASSYSKDSNSPLHF.

The table lists this clonotype with a few counts. The chain uses TRBV15 and TRBJ1-5; no reliable D call. The CDR3 sequence is 16 residues long. Germline lookup yields CDR1 LNHNV and CDR2 YYDKDF (reference sequence). Trimming took off 0 bases at V and 1 base at J, with 10 bases between the two ends. CDR3 sequence: CATSREGRLSNQPQHF. The CDR3 DNA follows: TGTGCCACCAGCAGAGAGGGAAGGTTGAGCAATCAGCCCCAGCATTTT.

This clonotype showed up many times. The gene calls are TRBV11-2 and TRBJ1-1; no clear D. V was shortened by 7 bases and J by 4 bases, with 16 bases between the two germline ends. CDR1 and CDR2 from the germline V gene are SGHAT and FQNNGV. The CDR3 extends over 14 amino acids. Here the CDR3 reads CASTLGSSSTEAFF. CDR3 nucleotide sequence: TGTGCCAGCACCCTGGGATCTAGTAGCACTGAAGCTTTCTTT.

The chain recombines TRBV7-2 with TRBJ2-7; maybe TRBD2 (7 bases). The CDR3 is 13 residues long. Trimming left V 1 base short and J 9 bases short, with 13 bases between. Germline V CDR1 and CDR2: SGHTA, FQGNSA. This chain's CDR3 is CTSSLGRGQAQYF. The CDR3, as DNA: TGTACCAGCAGCTTAGGGCGGGGGCAAGCGCAGTACTTC.

This clonotype has just a few counts. The chain couples TRBV4-1 to TRBJ1-4, with 8 bases aligning to TRBD1. The junction had 2 bases not matched to a gene; V was cut back by 1 base and J by 7 bases. Looked up from germline, CDR1 is MGHRA and CDR2 is YSYEKL. There are 14 residues in the CDR3. The CDR3, as DNA: TGCGCCAGCAGCCAAGGGGGACAGGTTGAAAAACTGTTTTTT. Protein sequence: CASSQGGQVEKLFF.

This rearrangement joins TRBV4-1 to TRBJ1-4; 7 bases agree with TRBD1. The CDR3 is 15 amino acids. Germline V gene sequence: CDR1 MGHRA, CDR2 YSYEKL. V gave up 2 bases and J gave up 7 bases; unmatched junction bases: 7. The CDR3 bases are TGCGCCAGCAGCCAAAACGGAGGGGGCCTTGAAAAACTGTTTTTT. Its translation: CASSQNGGGLEKLFF.

The CDR3: CASNPLLGETGGYTF. The CDR3 DNA sequence: TGTGCCAGTAATCCCCTTTTGGGGGAAACTGGCGGCTACACCTTC. The chain uses TRBV19 and TRBJ1-2; D may be TRBD1 (5 bases). Per germline, CDR1 LNHDA and CDR2 SQIVND (reference sequence). Trimming took 7 bases from V and 8 from J, leaving 23 bases between them. This CDR3 spans 15 amino acids.

The gene calls are TRBV18 and TRBJ1-4; tentatively, D is TRBD1 (5 bases). CDR1 is KGHSH, CDR2 LQKENI, per germline. The CDR3 has 15 residues. Deletions cut 3 bases from V and 10 bases from J, with 18 bases between. The CDR3 loop is CASSPRDSGGVKLFF. The CDR3 bases are TGTGCCAGCTCACCCCGGGACTCCGGTGGTGTAAAACTGTTTTTT.

In its sample, this clonotype was seen many times. The chain uses TRBV7-2 and TRBJ2-2; tentatively, D is TRBD2 (5 bases). V dropped 3 bases and J dropped 5 bases, with 10 bases sitting between them. CDR1 is SGHTA and CDR2 is FQGNSA in the germline V gene. The CDR3 runs to 14 residues. CDR3 in DNA: TGTGCCAGCAGCTTTGACCGAGGGACCGGGGAGCTGTTTTTT. Protein product: CASSFDRGTGELFF.